One sample yielded the 6 T cell receptor beta chains listed below, sequenced in a study of blood T cell repertoires in COVID-19. Sequencing was performed with immunoSEQ multiplex PCR; in TCRdb, only in-frame clones are kept and a portion is missing. The sample has a few hundred thousand clones, 85% to 90% seen once. The specimen sequenced was PBMCs or T cells enriched from blood (not recorded which). The receptors shown here come from a woman between 18 and 30 years old who had recovered from COVID-19.

This sequence joins TRBV5-1 and TRBJ2-1; the D gene is possibly TRBD2 (6 bases). With 0 bases removed from V and 7 bases from J, the gap between germline ends came to 14 bases. The CDR3 length is 15 residues. Per germline, CDR1 SGHRS and CDR2 YFSETQ. This CDR3 is CASSLERLGSNEQFF. DNA for the CDR3: TGCGCCAGCAGCTTGGAGAGGCTCGGGAGTAATGAGCAGTTCTTC.

Only one count was recorded for this clone. The chain combines TRBV29-1 with TRBJ1-2; D is unresolved. The CDR3 covers 12 residues. V was pared by 1 base and J by 4 bases, with 7 bases between. The V gene's germline CDR1 is SQVTM and CDR2 ANQGSEA. Here the CDR3 DNA reads TGCAGCGTTGAAGGTTGGAGCTATGGCTACACCTTC. Encoded protein: CSVEGWSYGYTF.

This clone has just one count. The chain couples TRBV18 to TRBJ1-2; 7 nucleotides align to TRBD1. V shed 3 bases and J 4 bases; nucleotides not matched to a gene: 2. The CDR3 totals 13 residues. The germline V gene encodes CDR1 KGHSH and CDR2 LQKENI. This chain's CDR3 is CASSPGQIYGYTF. The CDR3 nucleotides are TGTGCCAGCTCACCGGGACAGATCTATGGCTACACCTTC.

The table lists this clone with a count of one. The rearrangement joins TRBV24-1 to TRBJ2-1; TRBD1 is a possible D gene (6 bases). This CDR3 is built from 15 residues. The ends were cut back, 2 bases at V and 8 bases at J, with 15 bases in the middle. In germline, CDR1 is KGHDR, CDR2 SFDVKD. Written as DNA, the CDR3 is TGTGCCACCAGTGATTCGCGGACAGCCCTAGATGAGCAGTTCTTC. This codes for CATSDSRTALDEQFF.

This clone was found a few times. The V gene is TRBV19, the J gene TRBJ1-1, with a tentative D call TRBD1 (5 bases). Germline CDR1 reads LNHDA; CDR2 reads SQIVND (reference sequence). The CDR3 contains 14 residues. V was clipped by 7 bases and J by 1 base, with 13 bases between them. The CDR3: CASTPGGSNTEAFF. The CDR3, as DNA: TGTGCCAGTACCCCTGGGGGGTCGAACACTGAAGCTTTCTTT.

About this clone: One end of the junction does not line up with germline, which may come from a read error. The chain is built from TRBV7-7 and TRBJ2-1, with a tentative D call TRBD2 (7 bases). CDR3 length: 15 residues. From germline, CDR1 is SSHAT and CDR2 FNYEAQ (reference sequence). DNA for the CDR3: TGTGCTAGCAGCTTAGCTAGGGGGGGGCCGAATGAGCAGTTCTTC. Translating it yields CASSLARGGPNEQFF.